This T cell receptor beta chain was sequenced for a study of blood T cell repertoires in COVID-19. Study information: Samples taken during acute and convalescent COVID-19 were collected in the United States, Italy and Spain.

The repertoire was sequenced with immunoSEQ multiplex PCR; TCRdb's copy has only in-frame clones and lacks some. The data show 250,000 or so clones, nearly 90% seen once. The J segment lost 6 bases and the V segment lost 6 bases, leaving 6 bases of the junction unmatched. CDR3 length: 15 amino acids. The germline CDR1 and CDR2 sequences are SGHNT and YYREEE (reference sequence). The material sequenced was peripheral blood. This clonotype originated in a man between 18 and 29 years old with active or convalescent COVID-19. The rearrangement uses TRBV5-4 and TRBJ2-3, with TRBD2 matching 14 bases. CDR3 protein: CASTRLAGGTDTQYF. CDR3 nucleotide sequence: TGTGCCAGCACCAGACTAGCGGGAGGGACGGATACGCAGTATTTT.